This T cell receptor beta chain was captured by sequencing in a study of T cell repertoires in cytomegalovirus infection. Study background: Recently identified HLA-C-restricted CMV epitopes were used, and well-studied HLA-B-restricted CMV epitopes were used as well.

TCRdb reprocessed the reads via MiXCR and lists one record per CDR3 protein. The sample comprises fewer than 1,000,000 distinct CDR3 sequences, 30% to 40% of which are singletons, and roughly 13% rests with the top ten. Findings and caveats of the study: The cumulative frequency of public TCR beta families identified carriers of CMV plus the relevant HLA.

About this clonotype itself: Its antigen is unknown.

Trimming removed 5 bases from V and 8 bases from J, with 12 bases in between. Germline assignment: CDR1 MDHEN and CDR2 SYDVKM. The CDR3 loop spans 12 amino acids. Sequencing used cultured CD8+ T cells from PBMCs, obtained from culture after CMV antigen stimulation. The chain is built from TRBV28 and TRBJ1-1; D gene ambiguous. This TCR was sampled from a human donor in good health (CMV status not recorded). Some clones in this sample may be carry-over from other donors' samples. The chain's CDR3 is CASSPHTEEAFF. CDR3 DNA: TGTGCCAGCAGTCCCCATACAGAGGAAGCTTTCTTT.